This is a list of T cell receptor beta chains from one sample in a study of shared clonotypes between healthy human individuals. The assay was immunoSEQ multiplex PCR, and TCRdb's table has in-frame clones only and misses some. The profile shows roughly 1 million clones, around 74% of them singletons. Specimen: memory CD4+ T cells sorted from blood. These receptors originate from a man younger than 35 in good health. CDR3s include the opening cysteine and the closing phenylalanine or tryptophan. Each record gives: J gene, V gene, D gene, clone size, CDR3 protein, CDR3 DNA. D genes are given only for firm matches. Clone size is stated in some rows and not others, as once, few, many or a class when expanded.

J: TRBJ2-7; V: TRBV28; D: NA; size: once; CDR3: CASSSPSREQYF; DNA: TGTGCCAGCAGTTCCCCCTCCCGGGAGCAGTACTTC
J: TRBJ1-6; V: TRBV18; D: NA; size: NA; CDR3: CASSPPGRAGVDSPLHF; DNA: TGTGCCAGCTCACCACCCGGGCGGGCAGGAGTGGATTCACCCCTCCACTTT
J: TRBJ2-7; V: TRBV6-6; D: TRBD1; size: NA; CDR3: CASRPPRDRGYEQYF; DNA: TGTGCCAGCCGGCCCCCTCGGGACAGGGGCTACGAGCAGTACTTC
J: TRBJ1-1; V: TRBV19; D: NA; size: few; CDR3: CAATGTQNTEAFF; DNA: TGTGCCGCCACCGGGACACAGAACACTGAAGCTTTCTTT
J: TRBJ2-3; V: TRBV28; D: TRBD2; size: once; CDR3: CASSRASALAGVTQYF; DNA: TGTGCCAGCAGTCGAGCAAGTGCACTAGCGGGGGTTACGCAGTATTTT
J: TRBJ2-1; V: TRBV7-2; D: TRBD2; size: NA; CDR3: CASSFAGGTGDEQFF; DNA: TGTGCCAGCAGCTTCGCCGGGGGGACTGGGGATGAGCAGTTCTTC
J: TRBJ1-1; V: TRBV6-5; D: TRBD1; size: NA; CDR3: CASSSRQGVTEAFF; DNA: TGTGCCAGCAGTTCCCGACAGGGGGTCACTGAAGCTTTCTTT
J: TRBJ2-3; V: TRBV19; D: TRBD1; size: NA; CDR3: CASSRTGASADTQYF; DNA: TGTGCCAGTAGTCGAACAGGGGCAAGCGCAGATACGCAGTATTTT
J: TRBJ2-7; V: TRBV27; D: NA; size: NA; CDR3: CASSLSDVFYEQYF; DNA: TGTGCCAGCAGTTTATCGGACGTATTCTACGAGCAGTACTTC
J: TRBJ2-2; V: TRBV11-1; D: TRBD1; size: NA; CDR3: CASSPDRVPAGELFF; DNA: TGTGCCAGCAGCCCCGACAGGGTTCCCGCCGGGGAGCTGTTTTTT
J: TRBJ2-1; V: TRBV27; D: NA; size: once; CDR3: CASSLGGVTYNEQFF; DNA: TGTGCCAGCAGTTTAGGGGGAGTCACCTACAATGAGCAGTTCTTC
J: TRBJ1-6; V: TRBV7-2; D: NA; size: NA; CDR3: CASSFLQGYNSPLHF; DNA: TGTGCCAGCAGCTTTCTGCAGGGCTATAATTCACCCCTCCACTTT
J: TRBJ2-2; V: TRBV7-7; D: TRBD2; size: NA; CDR3: CASSPGGGTGELFF; DNA: TGTGCTAGCAGCCCGGGAGGGGGAACCGGGGAGCTGTTTTTT
J: TRBJ2-7; V: TRBV4-1; D: NA; size: medium-sized; CDR3: CASSDFYEQYF; DNA: TGCGCCAGCAGCGACTTCTACGAGCAGTACTTC
J: TRBJ2-7; V: TRBV5-4; D: NA; size: NA; CDR3: CASSLPFSYEQYF; DNA: TGTGCCAGCAGCCTGCCGTTCTCCTACGAGCAGTACTTC
J: TRBJ2-7; V: TRBV19; D: TRBD2; size: NA; CDR3: CASRTSGGSYEQYF; DNA: TGTGCCAGCAGGACTAGCGGGGGGTCCTACGAGCAGTACTTC
J: TRBJ2-5; V: TRBV20-1; D: NA; size: NA; CDR3: CSAGRQETQYF; DNA: TGCAGTGCTGGCCGCCAAGAGACCCAGTACTTC
J: TRBJ1-3; V: TRBV7-2; D: NA; size: NA; CDR3: CASSRDSSGNTIYF; DNA: TGTGCCAGCAGCAGAGACAGCTCTGGAAACACCATATATTTT
J: TRBJ2-1; V: TRBV27; D: TRBD2; size: few; CDR3: CASSATRLAPGNEQFF; DNA: TGTGCCAGCAGTGCGACCAGACTAGCACCGGGCAATGAGCAGTTCTTC
J: TRBJ2-1; V: TRBV20-1; D: NA; size: NA; CDR3: CSAGRYNEQFF; DNA: TGCAGTGCTGGCCGATACAATGAGCAGTTCTTC
J: TRBJ2-2; V: TRBV10-3; D: NA; size: NA; CDR3: CAISDSSRENTGELFF; DNA: TGTGCCATCAGTGACTCATCTAGGGAAAACACCGGGGAGCTGTTTTTT
J: TRBJ2-1; V: TRBV11-2; D: TRBD2; size: NA; CDR3: CASSQGTSGSTEQFF; DNA: TGTGCCAGCAGCCAGGGGACTAGCGGGAGTACTGAGCAGTTCTTC
J: TRBJ1-4; V: TRBV30; D: TRBD1; size: once; CDR3: CAWSVEQGAGLLEKLFF; DNA: TGTGCCTGGAGTGTGGAACAGGGGGCTGGTTTATTGGAAAAACTGTTTTTT
J: TRBJ2-5; V: TRBV7-2; D: NA; size: NA; CDR3: CASSSRETQYF; DNA: TGTGCCAGCAGCTCAAGGGAGACCCAGTACTTC
J: TRBJ2-7; V: TRBV5-1; D: NA; size: NA; CDR3: CASSLGGFGLEQYF; DNA: TGCGCCAGCAGCTTGGGTGGCTTTGGCCTAGAGCAGTACTTC
J: TRBJ1-1; V: TRBV2; D: NA; size: few; CDR3: CASSGQMNTEAFF; DNA: TGTGCCAGCAGTGGACAAATGAACACTGAAGCTTTCTTT
J: TRBJ2-3; V: TRBV5-5; D: NA; size: NA; CDR3: CASRPRTDTQYF; DNA: TGTGCCAGCAGACCAAGGACAGATACGCAGTATTTT
J: TRBJ2-7; V: TRBV30; D: TRBD2; size: NA; CDR3: CAWSVAGATYEQYF; DNA: TGTGCCTGGAGTGTAGCGGGAGCGACCTACGAGCAGTACTTC
J: TRBJ1-1; V: TRBV5-1; D: NA; size: NA; CDR3: CASSLFYRENTEAFF; DNA: TGCGCCAGCAGCTTGTTTTACAGGGAGAACACTGAAGCTTTCTTT
J: TRBJ2-7; V: TRBV19; D: NA; size: NA; CDR3: CASSPGNTIYEQYF; DNA: TGTGCCAGTAGTCCCGGCAACACTATCTACGAGCAGTACTTC
J: TRBJ2-1; V: TRBV5-1; D: NA; size: NA; CDR3: CASSSGGTYNEQFF; DNA: TGCGCCAGCAGCTCCGGGGGAACCTACAATGAGCAGTTCTTC
J: TRBJ2-7; V: TRBV6-5; D: TRBD1; size: NA; CDR3: CASSEDRALEQYF; DNA: TGTGCCAGCAGTGAGGACAGGGCCCTCGAGCAGTACTTC
J: TRBJ2-1; V: TRBV6-5; D: TRBD2; size: NA; CDR3: CATTREGRYNEQFF; DNA: TGTGCCACAACCCGGGAGGGCCGATACAATGAGCAGTTCTTC
J: TRBJ2-2; V: TRBV5-1; D: TRBD1; size: NA; CDR3: CASSGQGVIGELFF; DNA: TGCGCCAGCTCGGGACAGGGGGTTATCGGGGAGCTGTTTTTT
J: TRBJ2-5; V: TRBV6-5; D: NA; size: NA; CDR3: CASSEPGPGETQYF; DNA: TGTGCCAGCAGTGAACCGGGCCCCGGGGAGACCCAGTACTTC
J: TRBJ2-2; V: TRBV5-1; D: NA; size: NA; CDR3: CASSPDWATGELFF; DNA: TGCGCCAGCAGCCCGGACTGGGCCACCGGGGAGCTGTTTTTT
J: TRBJ2-7; V: TRBV2; D: NA; size: NA; CDR3: CASSYPQGGREQYF; DNA: TGTGCCAGCAGTTACCCTCAGGGGGGGAGGGAGCAGTACTTC
J: TRBJ2-5; V: TRBV11-1; D: NA; size: NA; CDR3: CASSLSVAQETQYF; DNA: TGTGCCAGCAGCTTATCCGTGGCCCAAGAGACCCAGTACTTC
J: TRBJ2-7; V: TRBV2; D: TRBD2; size: NA; CDR3: CATRLAGSYEQYF; DNA: TGTGCCACCCGACTAGCGGGTTCCTACGAGCAGTACTTC